This TCR beta chain was identified in a study of T cell responses to AZD1222 COVID-19 vaccine. Comment on this clone: Its specificity is unknown.

The J segment lost 6 bases and the V segment lost 8 bases, leaving 5 bases of the junction unmatched. The CDR3 runs 13 residues. Germline values: CDR1 LGHDT, CDR2 YNNKEL (reference sequence). Regarding the study as a whole: Spike-specific TCR breadth and depth went up after people got two AZD1222 doses.

TCRdb's copy holds only in-frame clones and misses some; the assay was immunoSEQ multiplex PCR. The sample holds roughly 140,000 clones, 70% to 90% seen once. The receptor was isolated from an adult in good health. The chain recombines TRBV3-1 (or the pseudogene TRBV3-2) with TRBJ1-2, with TRBD1 identical over 11 bases. The sample was peripheral blood, taken on day 0 of AZD1222 vaccination. The CDR3: CASSRTGGDGYTF. The CDR3 nucleotides are TGTGCCAGCTCCCGGACAGGGGGCGATGGCTACACCTTC.